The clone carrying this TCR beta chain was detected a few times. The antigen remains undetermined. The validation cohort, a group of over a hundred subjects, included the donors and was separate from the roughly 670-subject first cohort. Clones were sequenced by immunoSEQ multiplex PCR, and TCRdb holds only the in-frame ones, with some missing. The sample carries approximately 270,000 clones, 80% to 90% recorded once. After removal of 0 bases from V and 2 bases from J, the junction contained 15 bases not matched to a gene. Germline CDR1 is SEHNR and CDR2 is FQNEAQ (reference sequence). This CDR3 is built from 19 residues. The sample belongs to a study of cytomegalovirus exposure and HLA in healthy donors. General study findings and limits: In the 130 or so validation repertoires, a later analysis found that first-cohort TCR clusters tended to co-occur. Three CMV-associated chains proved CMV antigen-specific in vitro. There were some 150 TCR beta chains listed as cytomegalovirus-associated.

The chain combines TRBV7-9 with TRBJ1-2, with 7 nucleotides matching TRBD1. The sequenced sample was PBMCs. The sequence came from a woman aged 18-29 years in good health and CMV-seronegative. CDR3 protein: CASSLAGTGQTSPNYGYTF. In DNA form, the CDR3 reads TGTGCCAGCAGCTTAGCGGGTACGGGACAGACGAGTCCAAACTATGGCTACACCTTC. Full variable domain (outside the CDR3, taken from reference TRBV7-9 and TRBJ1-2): DTGVSQNPRHKITKRGQNVTFRCDPISEHNRLYWYRQTLGQGPEFLTYFQNEAQLEKSRLLSDRFSAERPKGSFSTLEIQRTEQGDSAMYLCASSLAGTGQTSPNYGYTFGSGTRLTVV.